This T cell receptor (beta chain) emerged from a study of blood T cell repertoires in COVID-19. Study context: There were acute and convalescent COVID-19 samples, and they came from the United States, Italy and Spain.

The table lists this clone with a count of one. The CDR3 covers 16 residues. The V gene's germline CDR1 is MDHEN and CDR2 SYDVKM. The J segment lost 7 bases and the V segment lost 4 bases, leaving 12 bases of the junction unmatched. Profiling relied on immunoSEQ multiplex PCR, and the TCRdb table lists in-frame clones only, not all of them. This sample has some 380,000 clones; around 89% occur once, and the top ten carry 6.5%. The chain links TRBV28 to TRBJ2-4; 8 bases agree with TRBD2. The source material was peripheral blood. This sequence was found in a man younger than 35 with active or convalescent COVID-19. The CDR3 coding sequence is TGTGCCAGCAGTTCCCCGGGGACTAGAGAAAAGAACATTCAGTACTTC. Amino acid sequence: CASSSPGTREKNIQYF.